Reported below is one T cell receptor (beta chain). The record originates from a study of blood T cell repertoires in COVID-19. In the study overall: Sites in the United States, Italy and Spain provided acute and convalescent COVID-19 samples.

Per germline, CDR1 SGDLS and CDR2 YYNGEE. V shed 0 bases and J shed 6 bases, with 15 bases lying between them. The CDR3 covers 16 residues. This table comes from immunoSEQ multiplex PCR, and its TCRdb copy is limited to in-frame clones, with some not included. The sample shows roughly 230,000 clones, 88% of them seen only once. V and J are TRBV9 and TRBJ2-2; D possibly corresponds to TRBD1 (5 bases). This TCR was recovered from a man in his 70s with acute or convalescent COVID-19. Sequenced sample: peripheral blood. The CDR3 DNA reads TGTGCCAGCAGCGTAGTTGCAGGGAATCTTGCCGGGGAGCTGTTTTTT. Its protein product is CASSVVAGNLAGELFF. Filled out from reference TRBV9 and TRBJ2-2, the complete variable domain reads DSGVTQTPKHLITATGQRVTLRCSPRSGDLSVYWYQQSLDQGLQFLIQYYNGEERAKGNILERFSAQQFPDLHSELNLSSLELGDSALYFCASSVVAGNLAGELFFGEGSRLTVL.